Below, one T cell receptor beta chain is given with its context. The sample originates from a study of blood T cell repertoires in COVID-19. The wider study: Donors in the United States, Italy and Spain gave samples during acute or convalescent COVID-19. Sample material is recorded as cDNA or gDNA derived from T cells, B-cell-depleted T cells, or PBMCs.

In the source study's methods: By means of reference gene primer amplification, nucleated cell counts were estimated. Only in-frame clones appear in the TCRdb table, and some are missing; sequencing was by immunoSEQ multiplex PCR. V and J calls and clone size are as listed in that table; D and trimming were resolved from the DNA. The table records some 70,000 clones, 80% of them present only once. The origin of this receptor is a human donor in a cohort sampled during active COVID-19. Sample: peripheral blood.

The CDR3 DNA sequence: TGTGCCATCAGTGAGTCGCGGATCTACGAGCAGTACTTC. Translation: CAISESRIYEQYF. The chain recombines TRBV10-3 with TRBJ2-7, with no clear D. CDR3 length equals 13 residues. V dropped 0 bases and J dropped 3 bases, with 6 bases sitting between them. Germline lookup yields CDR1 ENHRY and CDR2 SYGVKD.